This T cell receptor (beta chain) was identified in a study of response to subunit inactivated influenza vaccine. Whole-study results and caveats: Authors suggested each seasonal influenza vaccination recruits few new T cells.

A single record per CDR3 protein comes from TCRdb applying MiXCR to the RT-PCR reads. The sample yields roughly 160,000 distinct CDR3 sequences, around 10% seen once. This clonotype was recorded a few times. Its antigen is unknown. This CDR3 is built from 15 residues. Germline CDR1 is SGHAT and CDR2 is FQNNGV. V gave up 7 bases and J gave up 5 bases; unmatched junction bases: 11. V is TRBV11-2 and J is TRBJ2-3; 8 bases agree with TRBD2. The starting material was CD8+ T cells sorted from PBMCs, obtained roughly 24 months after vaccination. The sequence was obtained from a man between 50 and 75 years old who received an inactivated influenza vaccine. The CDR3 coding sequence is TGTGCCAGCACCTCAGAGCGGGAGATTGGAGATACGCAGTATTTT. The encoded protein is CASTSEREIGDTQYF. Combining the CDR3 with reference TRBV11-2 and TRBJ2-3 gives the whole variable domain EAGVAQSPRYKIIEKRQSVAFWCNPISGHATLYWYQQILGQGPKLLIQFQNNGVVDDSQLPKDRFSAERLKGVDSTLKIQPAKLEDSAVYLCASTSEREIGDTQYFGPGTRLTVL.